One sample yielded the 32 T cell receptor beta chains listed below, sequenced in a study of CD8+CD57+ T cells in acquired aplastic anemia. The sequenced patients had an expansion of CD8+CD57+ cells seen by flow cytometry. Genomic DNA provided the template from which TCR beta VDJ and CDR3 profiles were obtained. In TCRdb, the reads were re-called with MiXCR into one record per CDR3 protein. The sample yields approximately 220,000 distinct CDR3 sequences, roughly 53% seen once. The specimen sequenced was sorted CD4+, CD8+, or CD8+CD57+ T cells (not recorded which) from PBMCs. These receptors were taken from a human donor with aplastic anemia.

CDR3 DNA: TGTGCCACCAGTGAAAGCGGACAGGGGCGGGCTGGCTACACCTTC. Translated: CATSESGQGRAGYTF. This chain uses TRBV24-1 with TRBJ1-2, with 9 bases matching TRBD1. The CDR3 length is 15 residues. CDR1 KGHDR and CDR2 SFDVKD come from the germline V gene. With 4 bases clipped from V and 7 bases from J, the junction kept 9 bases outside the gene matches.

This clonotype was seen more than once but under ten times. The chain combines TRBV20-1 with TRBJ2-3; 7 bases match TRBD2. The junction had 6 bases not matched to a gene; V was cut back by 2 bases and J by 4 bases. Germline CDR1 reads DFQATT; CDR2 reads SNEGSKA (reference sequence). The CDR3 contains 14 residues. CDR3 sequence (DNA): TGCAGTGCTAGATCTGGGACTATTGCAGATACGCAGTATTTT. Translating gives CSARSGTIADTQYF.

This clonotype has ten or more counts. V is TRBV12-3 or TRBV12-4 and J is TRBJ2-1; tentatively, D is TRBD1 or TRBD2 (5 bases each). The CDR3 runs 15 residues. V lost 7 bases to trimming and J lost 9 bases, with 22 bases between them. CDR3 sequence reads: CASTPPVRGFGEQFF. The CDR3 DNA reads TGTGCCAGCACCCCCCCGGTGAGGGGCTTTGGTGAGCAGTTCTTC.

This clonotype showed up many times. The chain links TRBV6-5 to TRBJ2-6; 9 nucleotides agree with TRBD1. The CDR3 spans 19 residues. Per germline, CDR1 MNHEY and CDR2 SVGAGI. V lost 7 bases and J lost 1; bases outside the gene matches: 14. The CDR3, as DNA: TGTGCCAGCATGAGGCCCGACAGGGGGAAAGGTTCTGGGGCCAACGTCCTGACTTTC. Encoded protein: CASMRPDRGKGSGANVLTF.

The V call is TRBV7-9, the J call TRBJ2-3; 8 bases are a match to TRBD2. The length of the CDR3 is 17 residues. The trim removed 3 bases at V and 3 bases at J, leaving 11 bases unmatched. CDR1 SEHNR and CDR2 FQNEAQ come from the germline V gene (reference sequence). CDR3 in DNA: TGTGCCAGCAGCTTCCTTTCGGGAGGGGGAAGGACAGATACGCAGTATTTT. Translated, it gives CASSFLSGGGRTDTQYF.

A single count supports this clonotype. The chain links TRBV10-3 to TRBJ1-1; D unclear. This CDR3 spans 12 amino acids. Trimming left V 4 bases short and J 4 bases short, with 7 bases between. Per the germline V gene, CDR1 is ENHRY and CDR2 is SYGVKD. DNA of the CDR3: TGTGCCATCAGTGTTGATGGCACTGAAGCTTTCTTT. Its translation: CAISVDGTEAFF.

This clonotype was detected many times. The V call is TRBV16, the J call TRBJ1-5; D unresolved. V dropped 2 bases and J dropped 6 bases, with 14 bases sitting between them. Per the germline V gene, CDR1 is KGHSY and CDR2 is FQNENV. This CDR3 is 15 amino acids long. As DNA, the CDR3 is TGTGCCAGCAGCCAACCGAGCGATTATAGTCAGCCCCAGCATTTT. Amino acids: CASSQPSDYSQPQHF.

This clonotype was seen once. V and J are TRBV7-9 and TRBJ2-1; perhaps TRBD2 as D (6 bases). From germline, CDR1 is SEHNR and CDR2 FQNEAQ (reference sequence). V was shortened by 5 bases and J by 2 bases, with 16 bases between the two germline ends. CDR3 length equals 16 residues. CDR3 nucleotides: TGTGCCAGCAGCCCCGAAAAGGGAGGAACCTACAATGAGCAGTTCTTC. It yields the protein CASSPEKGGTYNEQFF.

With respect to this clonotype: Possible read error: a much larger clone is one base away. This sequence joins TRBV5-1 and TRBJ1-1, with 8 bases that match TRBD1. This CDR3 has 14 amino acids. CDR1 is SGHRS and CDR2 is YFSETQ in the germline V gene. The CDR3 protein is CAGSSTGDHTEAFF. CDR3 sequence (DNA): TGCGCCGGCAGCTCGACAGGGGACCACACTGAAGCTTTCTTT.

V and J are TRBV19 and TRBJ2-7; 7 bases fit TRBD1. Germline loops: CDR1 LNHDA, CDR2 SQIVND (reference sequence). Trimming at V came to 0 bases and at J to 2 bases, leaving 10 bases not matched to a gene. The CDR3 is 17 residues long. The CDR3 nucleotides read TGTGCCAGTAGTATAGACCAATCCCAGGGGGTTACCTACGAGCAGTACTTC. Its protein is CASSIDQSQGVTYEQYF.

Of note for this clonotype: At one end the junction does not follow the germline gene, possibly because of a read error. V usage is TRBV10-1 and J usage is TRBJ2-2; 10 bases line up with TRBD1. The germline V gene encodes CDR1 WNHNN and CDR2 SYGVQD (reference sequence). The CDR3 has 16 residues. CDR3 sequence: CASSRLGTGVDGELFF. CDR3 in DNA: TGTGCCAGCAGCCGCCTCGGGACAGGGGTTGACGGGGAGCTGTTTTTT.

J is TRBJ2-6 and V is TRBV7-3; TRBD1 matches at 7 bases. Germline trimming cut 8 bases from V and 0 bases from J; bases unmatched to any gene: 10. In germline, CDR1 is SGHTA, CDR2 FQGTGA. The CDR3 loop spans 17 amino acids. CDR3 loop: CASGVDREFSGANVLTF. The CDR3 DNA reads TGTGCCAGCGGTGTAGACAGGGAGTTCTCTGGGGCCAACGTCCTGACTTTC.

This clonotype was detected many times. The CDR3 here is CASSLGTGGLADTQYF. DNA for the CDR3: TGTGCCAGCAGCTTGGGGACAGGCGGACTTGCAGATACGCAGTATTTT. The V and J genes are TRBV5-5 and TRBJ2-3, with TRBD1 matching over 7 bases. The junction had 8 bases not matched to a gene; V was cut back by 0 bases and J by 4 bases. This CDR3 region has 16 residues. Germline CDR1 SGHKS, CDR2 YYEKEE (reference sequence).

In its sample, this clonotype was seen many times. The chain couples TRBV7-3 to TRBJ2-1; 7 positions match TRBD1. The CDR3 runs to 20 residues. CDR1 SGHTA and CDR2 FQGTGA come from the germline V gene. V trimming: 0 bases; J trimming: 0 bases; junction bases outside the gene matches: 14. CDR3 sequence: CASSLTRGSKGAGSYNEQFF. Written as DNA, the CDR3 is TGTGCCAGCAGCTTAACGAGGGGGTCCAAGGGGGCCGGCTCCTACAATGAGCAGTTCTTC.

This clonotype was seen repeatedly, ten times or more. The genes are TRBV7-8 and TRBJ2-2; D unresolved. The CDR3 extends over 12 amino acids. Trimming pared 2 bases from V and 5 bases from J, leaving 3 bases between. Germline CDR1 reads SGHVS; CDR2 reads FQNEAQ. The CDR3 loop reads CASSLFTGELFF. In DNA, the CDR3 is TGTGCCAGCAGCTTATTTACCGGGGAGCTGTTTTTT.

In this sample, this clonotype turned up many times. The chain combines TRBV10-3 with TRBJ1-1; possible D gene TRBD1, 5 bases. The CDR3 spans 14 residues. Germline V gene lookup returns CDR1 ENHRY and CDR2 SYGVKD. Between the trimmed V and J ends, which lost 0 bases and 1 base, there was a span of 6 bases. The CDR3 nucleotides read TGTGCCATCAGTGAGTCGGGACCGAACACTGAAGCTTTCTTT. This codes for CAISESGPNTEAFF.

This clonotype came up many times. This rearrangement joins TRBV28 to TRBJ1-2; unclear D gene. V lost 3 bases to trimming and J lost 3 bases, with 5 bases between them. CDR3 length: 12 residues. CDR1 and CDR2 (germline): MDHEN, SYDVKM. This chain's CDR3 is CASSFADYGYTF. The DNA for the CDR3 is TGTGCCAGCAGTTTCGCAGACTATGGCTACACCTTC.

This clonotype appeared a few times. A single base separates this from a much larger clone, so it may be a read error. CDR3 nucleotide sequence: TGCGCCAGCAGCAGATGGGGACAGGGCTGCACAGATACGCAGTATTTT. It is translated as CASSRWGQGCTDTQYF. The chain carries TRBV5-1 and TRBJ2-3; 9 nucleotides match TRBD1. V trimming: 4 bases; J trimming: 1 base; junction bases outside the gene matches: 7. In germline, CDR1 is SGHRS, CDR2 YFSETQ. This CDR3 comprises 16 residues. Complete variable domain (other parts from reference TRBV5-1 and TRBJ2-3): KAGVTQTPRYLIKTRGQQVTLSCSPISGHRSVSWYQQTPGQGLQFLFEYFSETQRNKGNFPGRFSGRQFSNSRSEMNVSTLELGDSALYLCASSRWGQGCTDTQYFGPGTRLTVL.

This clonotype came up many times. The chain has TRBV5-1 and TRBJ1-1; D might be TRBD1 (5 bases). V lost 4 bases, J lost 2 bases, and 12 bases lay in between. CDR3 length equals 14 residues. Germline-derived CDR1 and CDR2 are SGHRS and YFSETQ. The DNA for the CDR3 is TGCGCCAGCAGCGGGACGGGAGGAAACACTGAAGCTTTCTTT. Its protein is CASSGTGGNTEAFF.

The chain is built from TRBV29-1 and TRBJ2-1; D might be TRBD1 (5 bases). V lost 8 bases to trimming and J lost 7 bases, with 18 bases between them. This CDR3 contains 13 residues. In germline, CDR1 is SQVTM, CDR2 ANQGSEA. CDR3 in amino acids: CSTHETVGNEQFF. CDR3 bases: TGCAGCACTCATGAGACAGTTGGGAATGAGCAGTTCTTC.

To note about this clonotype: This may be a read error, as it is one base from a much larger clone. The chain recombines TRBV15 with TRBJ2-1, with D maybe TRBD1 (5 bases). The length of the CDR3 is 15 residues. Germline assignment: CDR1 LNHNV and CDR2 YYDKDF (reference sequence). CDR3: CATSRPRGSYHEQFF. CDR3 sequence (DNA): TGTGCCACCAGCAGACCAAGGGGCTCCTACCATGAGCAGTTCTTC.

This sequence joins TRBV6-5 and TRBJ2-1; 11 bases are shared with TRBD2. V lost 8 bases to trimming and J lost 0 bases; unmatched junction nucleotides: 6. The CDR3 has 16 amino acids. Per the germline V gene, CDR1 is MNHEY and CDR2 is SVGAGI. The CDR3 sequence: CASEASGGSSYNEQFF. The CDR3 nucleotides read TGTGCCAGCGAGGCTAGCGGGGGGAGCTCCTACAATGAGCAGTTCTTC.

The chain employs TRBV10-1 and TRBJ1-2, with D perhaps matching TRBD1 (5 bases). CDR3 length equals 14 residues. The ends were cut back, 0 bases at V and 5 bases at J, with 10 bases in the middle. Per germline, CDR1 WNHNN and CDR2 SYGVQD (reference sequence). CDR3 DNA: TGCGCCAGCAGTGAGTCCGGGGAGGGGTATGGCTACACCTTC. Residues: CASSESGEGYGYTF.

In the case of this clonotype: The junction departs from the called germline gene at one end, perhaps through a read error. V usage is TRBV3-1 and J usage is TRBJ2-6; D perhaps matches TRBD1 (5 bases). The CDR3 totals 17 residues. Looked up from germline, CDR1 is LGHDT and CDR2 is YNNKEL (reference sequence). The CDR3 loop reads CAGSQRTYRAGANVLTF. The DNA for the CDR3 is TGTGCCGGCAGCCAAAGGACATACCGGGCAGGGGCCAACGTCCTGACTTTC.

As DNA, the CDR3 is TGTGCCAGCAGCCCGATACAGGGGAACACTGAAGCTTTCTTT. This encodes CASSPIQGNTEAFF. This chain uses TRBV5-5 with TRBJ1-1; a weak D match, TRBD1 (6 bases). Germline lookup yields CDR1 SGHKS and CDR2 YYEKEE (reference sequence). The CDR3 consists of 14 residues. Between the trimmed V and J ends, which lost 4 bases and 1 base, there was a span of 11 bases.

As concerns this clonotype: At one end, the junction sequence differs from germline, possibly due to a read error. The chain links TRBV27 to TRBJ2-5; 11 bases fit TRBD2. The CDR3 covers 17 residues. Germline V lookup: CDR1 MNHEY, CDR2 SMNVEV (reference sequence). As DNA, the CDR3 is TGTGCCGGCAGTTCCAAAGTATCTAGCGGGGGGCAAGTAGAGCAGTACTTC. Translated: CAGSSKVSSGGQVEQYF.

This chain links TRBV7-2 with TRBJ2-7; D not resolved. Between the trimmed V and J ends, which lost 5 bases and 2 bases, there was a span of 13 bases. This CDR3 region has 14 residues. CDR1 and CDR2 from the germline V gene are SGHTA and FQGNSA. The CDR3 region has the DNA TGTGCCAGCAGCGCCAGGCCCGTAACCTACGAGCAGTACTTC. Its protein is CASSARPVTYEQYF.

This clonotype was seen a single time. V usage is TRBV7-2 and J usage is TRBJ2-1; D not certain. Trimming took off 3 bases at V and 1 base at J, with 10 bases between the two ends. Per the germline V gene, CDR1 is SGHTA and CDR2 is FQGNSA. The CDR3 is 15 amino acids. Here the CDR3 DNA reads TGTGCCAGCAGCTTTACGGTGAGTTCCTACAATGAGCAGTTCTTC. It specifies CASSFTVSSYNEQFF.

This chain links TRBV24-1 with TRBJ2-7; no definite D call. Germline-derived CDR1 and CDR2 are KGHDR and SFDVKD. Between the trimmed V and J ends, which lost 2 bases and 4 bases, there was a span of 8 bases. The CDR3 contains 13 residues. CDR3 coding DNA: TGTGCCACCAGTGATTCCCCCGGATACGAGCAGTACTTC. This translates into CATSDSPGYEQYF.

This clonotype was detected ten times or more. This chain links TRBV6-5 with TRBJ1-2, with D perhaps TRBD1 (5 bases). The germline V and J ends were trimmed by 2 bases and 0 bases, with 13 bases remaining between them. CDR3 size: 16 residues. From germline, CDR1 is MNHEY and CDR2 SVGAGI. The CDR3 bases are TGTGCCAGCAGTTACATAGTCAGGGCGGCTAACTATGGCTACACCTTC. Translation gives CASSYIVRAANYGYTF.

This rearrangement joins TRBV12-5 to TRBJ1-5; D gene unclear. Trimming cost V 1 base and J 4 bases, with 11 bases left between them. The CDR3 runs 15 residues. Germline CDR1 is LGHNT and CDR2 is FRNRAP. The chain's CDR3 is CASGLAPGGNQPQHF. CDR3 bases: TGTGCTAGTGGTTTGGCACCGGGCGGGAATCAGCCCCAGCATTTT.

A single count supports this clonotype. The V and J genes are TRBV2 and TRBJ1-2; tentatively, D is TRBD1 (6 bases). The CDR3 extends over 12 amino acids. In germline, CDR1 is SNHLY, CDR2 FYNNEI. V was shortened by 8 bases and J by 1 base, with 8 bases between the two germline ends. CDR3 DNA sequence: TGTGCCAGCCGGGACAATAACTATGGCTACACCTTC. It yields the protein CASRDNNYGYTF.